The 11 T cell receptor beta chains listed next were all sequenced from one sample in a study of T cell responses to AZD1222 COVID-19 vaccine. Method: immunoSEQ multiplex PCR; TCRdb's copy keeps in-frame clones and lacks some. The sample lists 90,000 to 130,000 clones; roughly 92% were seen once. Specimen: peripheral blood, collected 28 days after the second AZD1222 dose. These receptor sequences come from an adult who received the AZD1222 COVID-19 vaccine.

V usage is TRBV7-6 and J usage is TRBJ1-2; 7 nucleotides agree with TRBD1. The V and J ends lost 4 bases and 6 bases, in that order; junction bases with no gene match: 11. The CDR3 is 15 residues long. Per germline, CDR1 SGHVS and CDR2 FNYEAQ. The CDR3, as DNA: TGTGCCAGCAGCTCAAGGGGACAGATGAGCCATGGCTACACCTTC. Translated: CASSSRGQMSHGYTF. Complete variable domain (other parts from reference TRBV7-6 and TRBJ1-2): GAGVSQSPRYKVTKRGQDVALRCDPISGHVSLYWYRQALGQGPEFLTYFNYEAQQDKSGLPNDRFSAERPEGSISTLTIQRTEQRDSAMYRCASSSRGQMSHGYTFGSGTRLTVV.

The chain couples TRBV19 to TRBJ1-3; D remains unclear. The CDR3 length is 15 residues. Trimming pared 2 bases from V and 0 bases from J, leaving 8 bases between. In germline, CDR1 is LNHDA, CDR2 SQIVND (reference sequence). Written as DNA, the CDR3 is TGTGCCAGTAGTATAACGGGGTCCTCTGGAAACACCATATATTTT. This codes for CASSITGSSGNTIYF. Filled out from reference TRBV19 and TRBJ1-3, the complete variable domain reads DGGITQSPKYLFRKEGQNVTLSCEQNLNHDAMYWYRQDPGQGLRLIYYSQIVNDFQKGDIAEGYSVSREKKESFPLTVTSAQKNPTAFYLCASSITGSSGNTIYFGEGSWLTVV.

This clone was detected only a few times. This chain links TRBV27 with TRBJ1-5; the D is unclear. Trimming took 5 bases from V and 3 from J, leaving 5 bases between them. The CDR3 totals 12 residues. Germline loops: CDR1 MNHEY, CDR2 SMNVEV (reference sequence). The CDR3 spells CASSPTNQPQHF. The CDR3 DNA reads TGTGCCAGCAGTCCCACCAATCAGCCCCAGCATTTT.

The chain recombines TRBV11-2 with TRBJ2-5; D is uncertain. Trimming cost V 5 bases and J 5 bases, with 12 bases left between them. The CDR3 length is 13 residues. Germline V lookup: CDR1 SGHAT, CDR2 FQNNGV. This chain's CDR3 is CASSPRVVETQYF. CDR3 DNA sequence: TGTGCCAGCAGCCCTAGAGTTGTGGAGACCCAGTACTTC.

This chain joins TRBV5-4 and TRBJ1-2; D is ambiguous. V was clipped by 2 bases and J by 0 bases, with 8 bases between them. The CDR3 runs 14 residues. Looked up from germline, CDR1 is SGHNT and CDR2 is YYREEE (reference sequence). The CDR3 sequence is CASSFDGANYGYTF. The CDR3 DNA is TGTGCCAGCAGCTTTGACGGAGCTAACTATGGCTACACCTTC.

The chain uses TRBV3-1 (or the pseudogene TRBV3-2) and TRBJ2-7; D not resolved. The V gene's germline CDR1 is LGHDT and CDR2 YNNKEL (reference sequence). This CDR3 comprises 14 residues. V shed 0 bases and J shed 6 bases, with 12 bases lying between them. The CDR3: CASSQDRVGLEQYF. The CDR3 bases are TGTGCCAGCAGCCAAGATAGGGTTGGTCTCGAGCAGTACTTC.

The chain employs TRBV7-2 and TRBJ2-7; 8 bases are shared with TRBD2. V was pared by 4 bases and J by 6 bases, with 14 bases of the junction left unmatched. The length of the CDR3 is 16 residues. Per germline, CDR1 SGHTA and CDR2 FQGNSA. CDR3 bases: TGTGCCAGCAGCTCCCCAATGAAGCGGGGGAGACCCGAGCAGTACTTC. This gives the protein CASSSPMKRGRPEQYF.

In nucleotides, the CDR3 is TGTGCCAGCAGTTACGAGTTGGGCGGGGGGGCCCCAGAGACCCAGTACTTC. Translation gives CASSYELGGGAPETQYF. The chain combines TRBV6-2 or TRBV6-3 with TRBJ2-5; 9 bases are a match to TRBD2. The CDR3 is made up of 17 amino acids. V dropped 2 bases and J dropped 4; count of bases not matched to a gene: 11. Germline V gives CDR1 MNHEY, CDR2 SVGEGT.

The chain carries TRBV30 and TRBJ2-6; the match to TRBD1 covers 8 bases. V lost 2 bases, J lost 0 bases, and 6 bases stayed unmatched. Germline V gene sequence: CDR1 GTSNPN, CDR2 SVGIG (reference sequence). This CDR3 comprises 17 residues. As DNA, the CDR3 is TGTGCCTGGAGTCAACATACAGGGGGCTCTGGGGCCAACGTCCTGACTTTC. Protein product: CAWSQHTGGSGANVLTF.

The gene calls are TRBV15 and TRBJ2-4; D unclear. CDR3 length: 16 amino acids. Germline values: CDR1 LNHNV, CDR2 YYDKDF (reference sequence). Trimming removed 1 base from V and 7 bases from J, with 17 bases in between. CDR3 residues: CATSRGRATEKNIQYF. The CDR3 region has the DNA TGTGCCACCAGCAGAGGCCGGGCCACCGAAAAGAACATTCAGTACTTC.

This chain joins TRBV25-1 and TRBJ2-7; TRBD1 matches at 8 bases. V shed 3 bases, J shed 0 bases, and the junction held 7 bases outside the gene matches. Germline V gene data show CDR1 as MGHDK and CDR2 as SYGVNS. There are 16 residues in the CDR3. The CDR3 region has the DNA TGTGCCAGCAGTGAGGCTGGGACAGGCAGCTCCTACGAGCAGTACTTC. It is translated as CASSEAGTGSSYEQYF.